This TCR beta chain emerged from a study of early T cells in non-severe SARS-CoV-2 infection. Turning to the study itself: Whole-blood bulk RNA, unsorted, was sequenced, and chains were unpaired.

TCRdb re-called the 5' RACE reads through MiXCR, storing one row per CDR3 protein. The sample holds approximately 35,000 distinct CDR3 sequences, about 6% seen once. This clonotype was observed at least ten times. Germline CDR1 reads GTSNPN; CDR2 reads SVGIG (reference sequence). CDR3 length: 12 residues. V lost 2 bases and J 4 bases, leaving 6 bases between the germline ends. This chain uses TRBV30 with TRBJ2-1; the D is unclear. Sequencing input: whole blood. The sequence came from an adult who was a healthcare worker with PCR-confirmed SARS-CoV-2 infection or an uninfected control (not recorded which). The CDR3 DNA follows: TGTGCCTGGAGTACACAATACAATGAGCAGTTCTTC. It yields the protein CAWSTQYNEQFF.